The text below deals with one TCR beta chain. The antigen is undetermined. Genomic DNA served as template for TCR beta VDJ and CDR3 profiling. MiXCR, applied by TCRdb to the reads, yields one record per CDR3 protein. Among about 58,000 distinct CDR3 sequences listed, approximately 54% were seen once. Patients picked for sequencing had shown CD8+CD57+ cell expansion detected by flow cytometry. Untreated patients provided the blood samples, with no therapy given before sampling. The CDR3 runs 15 residues. Deletions cut 0 bases from V and 1 base from J, with 9 bases between. Germline V gene data show CDR1 as LGHNA and CDR2 as YSLEER. The data originate from a study of CD8+CD57+ T cells in acquired aplastic anemia. Study-wide context: The DNA of sorted CD4+ and CD8+ cells averaged roughly 3.2 ug.

Points from the study as a whole: A significant difference in CD8+ Simpson's diversity between patients and controls was not found. The study identified 25 to 30 CD8+ CDR3 sequences shared by patients and controls.

This rearrangement joins TRBV4-3 to TRBJ1-1; no reliable D call. The TCR originated in a human donor with aplastic anemia. Material for sequencing was sorted CD4+, CD8+, or CD8+CD57+ T cells (not recorded which) from PBMCs. The DNA for the CDR3 is TGCGCCAGCAGCCAAGAGGGATGGGCGAACACTGAAGCTTTCTTT. Its protein product is CASSQEGWANTEAFF.